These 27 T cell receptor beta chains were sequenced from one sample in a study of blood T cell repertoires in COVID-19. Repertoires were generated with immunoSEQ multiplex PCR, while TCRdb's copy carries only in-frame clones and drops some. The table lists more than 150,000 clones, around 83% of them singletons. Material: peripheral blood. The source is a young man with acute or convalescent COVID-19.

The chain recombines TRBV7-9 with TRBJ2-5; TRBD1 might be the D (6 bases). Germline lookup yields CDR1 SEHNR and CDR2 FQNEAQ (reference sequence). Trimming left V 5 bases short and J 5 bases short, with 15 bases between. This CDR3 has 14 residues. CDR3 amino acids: CASSPNRVVETQYF. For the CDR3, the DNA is TGTGCCAGCAGCCCTAACAGGGTGGTGGAGACCCAGTACTTC.

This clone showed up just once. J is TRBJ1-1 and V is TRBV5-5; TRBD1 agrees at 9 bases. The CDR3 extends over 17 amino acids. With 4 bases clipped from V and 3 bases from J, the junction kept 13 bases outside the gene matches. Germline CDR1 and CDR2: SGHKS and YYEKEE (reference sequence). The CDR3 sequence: CASSDRFEGQGYTEAFF. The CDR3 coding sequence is TGTGCCAGCAGCGATAGGTTCGAGGGACAGGGTTACACTGAAGCTTTCTTT.

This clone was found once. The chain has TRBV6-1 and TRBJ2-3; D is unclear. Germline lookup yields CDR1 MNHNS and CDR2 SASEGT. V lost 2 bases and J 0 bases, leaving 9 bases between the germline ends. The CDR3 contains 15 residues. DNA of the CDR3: TGTGCCAGCAGTGAATACAGTTATAGCACAGATACGCAGTATTTT. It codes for CASSEYSYSTDTQYF.

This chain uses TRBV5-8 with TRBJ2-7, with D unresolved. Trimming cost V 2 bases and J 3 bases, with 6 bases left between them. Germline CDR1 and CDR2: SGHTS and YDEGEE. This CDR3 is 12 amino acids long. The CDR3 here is CASSFGDYEQYV. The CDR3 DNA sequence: TGTGCCAGCAGCTTCGGAGACTACGAGCAGTACGTC.

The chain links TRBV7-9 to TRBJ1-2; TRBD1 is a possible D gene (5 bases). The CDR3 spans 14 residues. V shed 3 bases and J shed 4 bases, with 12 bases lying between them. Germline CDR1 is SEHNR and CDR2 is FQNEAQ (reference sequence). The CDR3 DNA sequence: TGTGCCAGCAGCTTGGCCTCGACAGCCTATGGCTACACCTTC. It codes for CASSLASTAYGYTF.

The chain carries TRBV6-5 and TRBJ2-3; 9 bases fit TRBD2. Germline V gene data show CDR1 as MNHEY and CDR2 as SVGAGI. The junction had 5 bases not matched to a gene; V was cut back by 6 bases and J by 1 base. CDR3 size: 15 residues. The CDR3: CASRGAGGGTDTQYF. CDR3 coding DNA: TGTGCCAGCAGGGGAGCGGGGGGCGGCACAGATACGCAGTATTTT.

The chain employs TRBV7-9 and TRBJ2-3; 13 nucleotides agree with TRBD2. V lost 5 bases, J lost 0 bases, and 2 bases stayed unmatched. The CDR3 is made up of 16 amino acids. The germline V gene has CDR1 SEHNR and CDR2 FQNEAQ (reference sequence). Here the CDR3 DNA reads TGTGCCAGCAGCGCGGGACTAGCGGGGAGCACAGATACGCAGTATTTT. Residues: CASSAGLAGSTDTQYF.

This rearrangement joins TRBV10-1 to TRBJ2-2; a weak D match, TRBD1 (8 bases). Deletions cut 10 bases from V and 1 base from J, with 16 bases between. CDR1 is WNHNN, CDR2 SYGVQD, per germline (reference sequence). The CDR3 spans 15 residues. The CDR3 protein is CATNGGTGNTGELFF. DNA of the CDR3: TGCGCCACCAACGGGGGGACAGGGAACACCGGGGAGCTGTTTTTT.

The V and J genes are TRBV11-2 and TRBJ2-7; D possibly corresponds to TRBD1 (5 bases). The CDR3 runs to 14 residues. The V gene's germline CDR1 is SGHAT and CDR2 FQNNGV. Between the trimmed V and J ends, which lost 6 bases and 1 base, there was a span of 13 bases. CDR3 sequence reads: CASSRDSLSYEQYF. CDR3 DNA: TGTGCCAGCAGTCGAGACAGCCTATCCTACGAGCAGTACTTC.

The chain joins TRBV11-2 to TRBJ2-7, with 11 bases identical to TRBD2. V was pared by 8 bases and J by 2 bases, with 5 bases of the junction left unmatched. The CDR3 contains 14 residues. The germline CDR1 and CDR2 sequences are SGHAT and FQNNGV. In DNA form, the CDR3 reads TGTGCCAGCCGACTAGCGGGGCGTCCCTACGAGCAGTACTTC. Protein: CASRLAGRPYEQYF. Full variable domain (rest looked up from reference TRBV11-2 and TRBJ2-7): EAGVAQSPRYKIIEKRQSVAFWCNPISGHATLYWYQQILGQGPKLLIQFQNNGVVDDSQLPKDRFSAERLKGVDSTLKIQPAKLEDSAVYLCASRLAGRPYEQYFGPGTRLTVT.

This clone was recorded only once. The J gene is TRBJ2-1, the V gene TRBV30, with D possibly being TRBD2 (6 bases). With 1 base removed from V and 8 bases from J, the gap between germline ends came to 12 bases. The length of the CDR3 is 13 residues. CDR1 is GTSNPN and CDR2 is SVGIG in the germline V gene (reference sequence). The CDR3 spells CAWSGRGSYEQFF. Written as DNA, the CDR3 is TGTGCCTGGAGTGGGAGGGGATCTTATGAGCAGTTCTTC. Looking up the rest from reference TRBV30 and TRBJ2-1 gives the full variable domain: SQTIHQWPATLVQPVGSPLSLECTVEGTSNPNLYWYRQAAGRGLQLLFYSVGIGQISSEVPQNLSASRPQDRQFILSSKKLLLSDSGFYLCAWSGRGSYEQFFGPGTRLTVL.

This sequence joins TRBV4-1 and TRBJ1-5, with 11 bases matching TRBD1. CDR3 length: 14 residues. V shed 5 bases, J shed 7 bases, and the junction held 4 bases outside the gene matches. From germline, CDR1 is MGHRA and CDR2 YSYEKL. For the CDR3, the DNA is TGCGCCAGCAGCATGGACAGGGGGCGACAGCCCCAGCATTTT. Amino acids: CASSMDRGRQPQHF.

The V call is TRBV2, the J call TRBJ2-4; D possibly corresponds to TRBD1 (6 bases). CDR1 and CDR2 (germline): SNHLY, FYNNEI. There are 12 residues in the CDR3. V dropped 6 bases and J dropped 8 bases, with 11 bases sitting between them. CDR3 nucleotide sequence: TGTGCCAGCAGGGACACAGGGCACATTCAGTACTTC. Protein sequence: CASRDTGHIQYF.

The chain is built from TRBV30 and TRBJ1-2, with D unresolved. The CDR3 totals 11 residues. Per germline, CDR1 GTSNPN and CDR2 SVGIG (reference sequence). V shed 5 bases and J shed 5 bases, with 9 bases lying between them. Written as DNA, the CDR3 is TGTGCCTGGGGCCCCCAATATGGCTACACCTTC. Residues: CAWGPQYGYTF.

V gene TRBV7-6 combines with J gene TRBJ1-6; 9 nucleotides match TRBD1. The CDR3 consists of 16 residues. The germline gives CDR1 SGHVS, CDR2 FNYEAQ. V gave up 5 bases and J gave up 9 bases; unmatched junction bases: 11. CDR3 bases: TGTGCCAGCAGCCTAAACAAGGGACAGGGTGGTTCACCCCTCCACTTT. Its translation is CASSLNKGQGGSPLHF.

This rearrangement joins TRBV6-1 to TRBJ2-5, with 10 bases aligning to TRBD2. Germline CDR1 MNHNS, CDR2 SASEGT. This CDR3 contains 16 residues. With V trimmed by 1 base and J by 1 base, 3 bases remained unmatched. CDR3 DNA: TGTGCCAGCAGTGAAGAACTAGCGGGGCTCCAAGAGACCCAGTACTTC. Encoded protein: CASSEELAGLQETQYF.

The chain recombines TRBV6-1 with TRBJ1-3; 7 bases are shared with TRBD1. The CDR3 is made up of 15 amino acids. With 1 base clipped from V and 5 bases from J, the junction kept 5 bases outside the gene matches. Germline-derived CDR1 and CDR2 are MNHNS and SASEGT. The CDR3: CASSEGDSLRNTIYF. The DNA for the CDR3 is TGTGCCAGCAGTGAAGGGGACAGTTTAAGAAACACCATATATTTT.

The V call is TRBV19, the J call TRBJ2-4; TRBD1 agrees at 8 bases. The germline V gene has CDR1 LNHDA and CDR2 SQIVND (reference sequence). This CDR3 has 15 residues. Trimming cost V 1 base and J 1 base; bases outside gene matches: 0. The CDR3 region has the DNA TGTGCCAGTAGTATAGGGACAGGGGCCAAAAACATTCAGTACTTC. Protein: CASSIGTGAKNIQYF. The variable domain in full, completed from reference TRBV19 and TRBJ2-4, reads DGGITQSPKYLFRKEGQNVTLSCEQNLNHDAMYWYRQDPGQGLRLIYYSQIVNDFQKGDIAEGYSVSREKKESFPLTVTSAQKNPTAFYLCASSIGTGAKNIQYFGAGTRLSVL.

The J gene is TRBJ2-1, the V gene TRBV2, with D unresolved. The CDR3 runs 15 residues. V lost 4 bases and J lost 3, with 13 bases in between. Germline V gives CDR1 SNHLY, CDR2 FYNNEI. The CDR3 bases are TGTGCCAGCAGTGTTAAGGCGGCCTTCTACAATGAGCAGTTCTTC. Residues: CASSVKAAFYNEQFF.

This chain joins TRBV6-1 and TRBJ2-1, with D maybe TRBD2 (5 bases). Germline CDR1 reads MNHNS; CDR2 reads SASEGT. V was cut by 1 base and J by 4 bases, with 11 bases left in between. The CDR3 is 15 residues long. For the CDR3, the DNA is TGTGCCAGCAGTGAAGGCCGGGATCTTTACAATGAGCAGTTCTTC. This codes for CASSEGRDLYNEQFF.

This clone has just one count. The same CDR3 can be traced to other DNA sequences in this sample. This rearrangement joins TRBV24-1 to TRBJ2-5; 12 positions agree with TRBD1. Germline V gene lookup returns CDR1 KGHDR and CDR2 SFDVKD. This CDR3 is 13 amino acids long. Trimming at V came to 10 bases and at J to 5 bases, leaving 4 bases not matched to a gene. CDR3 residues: CATGQGAFETQYF. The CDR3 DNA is TGTGCCACGGGACAGGGGGCATTTGAGACCCAGTACTTC.

This CDR3 is CASSLGQKKTEAFF. The CDR3 DNA reads TGTGCCAGCAGCCTAGGACAGAAGAAAACTGAAGCTTTCTTT. V gene TRBV3-1 (or the pseudogene TRBV3-2) combines with J gene TRBJ1-1, with D tentatively TRBD1 (6 bases). The V end lost 4 bases, the J end lost 5 bases, and 14 bases lay between the germline ends. There are 14 residues in the CDR3. Germline lookup yields CDR1 LGHDT and CDR2 YNNKEL (reference sequence).

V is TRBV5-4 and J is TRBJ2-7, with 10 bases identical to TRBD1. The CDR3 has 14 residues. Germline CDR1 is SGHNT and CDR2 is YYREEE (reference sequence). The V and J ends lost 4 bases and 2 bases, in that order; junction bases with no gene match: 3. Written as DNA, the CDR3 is TGTGCCAGCAGCATAGGGACAGGGGCCTACGAGCAGTACGTC. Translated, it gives CASSIGTGAYEQYV.

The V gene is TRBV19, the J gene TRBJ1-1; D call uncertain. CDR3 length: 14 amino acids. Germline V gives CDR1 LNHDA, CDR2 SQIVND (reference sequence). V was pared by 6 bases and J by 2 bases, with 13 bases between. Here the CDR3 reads CASSNGYSNTEAFF. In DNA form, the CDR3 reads TGTGCCAGTAGCAACGGGTACTCCAACACTGAAGCTTTCTTT.

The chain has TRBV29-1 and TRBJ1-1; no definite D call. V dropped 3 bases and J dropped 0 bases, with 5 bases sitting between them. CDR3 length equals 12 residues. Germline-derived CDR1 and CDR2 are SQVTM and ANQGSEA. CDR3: CSVDTVNTEAFF. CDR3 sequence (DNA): TGCAGCGTTGATACAGTGAACACTGAAGCTTTCTTT.

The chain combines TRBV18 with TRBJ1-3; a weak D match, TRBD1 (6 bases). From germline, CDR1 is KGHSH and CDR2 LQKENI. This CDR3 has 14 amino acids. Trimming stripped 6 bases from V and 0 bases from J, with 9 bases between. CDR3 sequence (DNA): TGTGCCAGCTCTAGGACAGTCTCTGGAAACACCATATATTTT. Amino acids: CASSRTVSGNTIYF. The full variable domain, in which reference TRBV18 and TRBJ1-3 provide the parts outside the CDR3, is NAGVMQNPRHLVRRRGQEARLRCSPMKGHSHVYWYRQLPEEGLKFMVYLQKENIIDESGMPKERFSAEFPKEGPSILRIQQVVRGDSAAYFCASSRTVSGNTIYFGEGSWLTVV.

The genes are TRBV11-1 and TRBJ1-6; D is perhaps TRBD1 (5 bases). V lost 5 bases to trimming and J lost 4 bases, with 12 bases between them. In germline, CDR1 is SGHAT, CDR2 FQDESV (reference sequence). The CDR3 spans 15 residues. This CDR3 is CASSPGGRYNSPLHF. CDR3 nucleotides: TGTGCCAGCAGCCCCGGGGGACGGTATAATTCACCCCTCCACTTT.